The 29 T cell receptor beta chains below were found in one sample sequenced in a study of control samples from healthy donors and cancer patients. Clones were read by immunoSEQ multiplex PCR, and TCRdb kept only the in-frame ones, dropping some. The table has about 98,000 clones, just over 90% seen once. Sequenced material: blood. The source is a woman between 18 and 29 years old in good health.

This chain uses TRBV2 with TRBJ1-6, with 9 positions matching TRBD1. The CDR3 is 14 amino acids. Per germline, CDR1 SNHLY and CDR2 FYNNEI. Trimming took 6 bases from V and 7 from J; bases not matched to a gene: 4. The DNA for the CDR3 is TGTGCCAGCAGAGGAGACAGGGGGAATTCACCCCTCCACTTT. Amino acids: CASRGDRGNSPLHF.

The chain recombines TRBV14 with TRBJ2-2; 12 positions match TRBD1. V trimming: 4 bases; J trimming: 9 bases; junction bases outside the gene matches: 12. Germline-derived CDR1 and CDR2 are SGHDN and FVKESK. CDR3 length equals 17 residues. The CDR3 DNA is TGTGCCAGCAGCCCCCCGTGGGGGACAGGGGGCCAGAGGGAGCTGTTTTTT. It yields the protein CASSPPWGTGGQRELFF. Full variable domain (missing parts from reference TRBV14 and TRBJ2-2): EAGVTQFPSHSVIEKGQTVTLRCDPISGHDNLYWYRRVMGKEIKFLLHFVKESKQDESGMPNNRFLAERTGGTYSTLKVQPAELEDSGVYFCASSPPWGTGGQRELFFGEGSRLTVL.

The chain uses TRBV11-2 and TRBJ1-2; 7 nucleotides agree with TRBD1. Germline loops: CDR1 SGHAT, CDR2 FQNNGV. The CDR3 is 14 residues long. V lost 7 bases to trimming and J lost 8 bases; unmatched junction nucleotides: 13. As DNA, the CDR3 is TGTGCCAGCACCCCTAGAGGGGGCCTCGAAGGCTACACCTTC. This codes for CASTPRGGLEGYTF.

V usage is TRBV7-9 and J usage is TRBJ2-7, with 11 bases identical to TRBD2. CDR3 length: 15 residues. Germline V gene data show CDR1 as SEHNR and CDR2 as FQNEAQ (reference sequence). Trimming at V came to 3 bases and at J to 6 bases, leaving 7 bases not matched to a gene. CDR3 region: CASSFIAGGLSEQYF. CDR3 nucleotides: TGTGCCAGCAGCTTCATAGCGGGAGGGTTATCCGAGCAGTACTTC. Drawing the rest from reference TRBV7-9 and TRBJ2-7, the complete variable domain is DTGVSQNPRHKITKRGQNVTFRCDPISEHNRLYWYRQTLGQGPEFLTYFQNEAQLEKSRLLSDRFSAERPKGSFSTLEIQRTEQGDSAMYLCASSFIAGGLSEQYFGPGTRLTVT.

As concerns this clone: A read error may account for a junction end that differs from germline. Here the CDR3 DNA reads TGTGCTAGCAGCTACGGGTCTCACACCGGGGAGCTGTTTTTT. This codes for CASSYGSHTGELFF. The rearrangement uses TRBV7-7 and TRBJ2-2; D gene uncertain. CDR1 is SSHAT and CDR2 is FNYEAQ in the germline V gene (reference sequence). The CDR3 is made up of 14 amino acids.

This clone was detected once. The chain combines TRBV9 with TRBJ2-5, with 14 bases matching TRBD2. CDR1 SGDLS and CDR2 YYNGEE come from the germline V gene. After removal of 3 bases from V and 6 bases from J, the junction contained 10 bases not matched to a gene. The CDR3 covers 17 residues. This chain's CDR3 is CASSAEGLAGAGQTQYF. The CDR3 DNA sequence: TGTGCCAGCAGCGCAGAGGGACTAGCGGGAGCGGGGCAGACCCAGTACTTC.

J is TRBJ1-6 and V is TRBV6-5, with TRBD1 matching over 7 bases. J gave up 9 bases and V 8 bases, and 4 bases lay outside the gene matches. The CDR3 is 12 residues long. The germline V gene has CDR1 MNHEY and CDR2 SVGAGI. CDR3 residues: CASGYRGSPLHF. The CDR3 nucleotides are TGTGCCAGCGGGTACAGGGGTTCACCCCTCCACTTT.

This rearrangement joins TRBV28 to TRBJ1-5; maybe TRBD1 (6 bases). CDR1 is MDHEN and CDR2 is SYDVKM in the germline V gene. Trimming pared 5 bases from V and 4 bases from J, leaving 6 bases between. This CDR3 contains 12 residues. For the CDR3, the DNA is TGTGCCAGCAGTACAGGGAATCAGCCCCAGCATTTT. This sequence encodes CASSTGNQPQHF.

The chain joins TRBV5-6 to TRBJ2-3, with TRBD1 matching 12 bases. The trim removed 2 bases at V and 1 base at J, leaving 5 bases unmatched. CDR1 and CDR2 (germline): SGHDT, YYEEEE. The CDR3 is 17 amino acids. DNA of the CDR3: TGTGCCAGCAGCTTTGGGACAGGGGGCCGGGGCACAGATACGCAGTATTTT. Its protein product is CASSFGTGGRGTDTQYF.

In nucleotides, the CDR3 is TGTGCCAGCCGGATGCTGGGACCGCTAAACTATGGCTACACCTTC. This translates into CASRMLGPLNYGYTF. This chain connects TRBV28 to TRBJ1-2; tentative D call: TRBD1 (5 bases). V lost 8 bases and J lost 2, with 18 bases in between. The V gene's germline CDR1 is MDHEN and CDR2 SYDVKM. This CDR3 spans 15 amino acids.

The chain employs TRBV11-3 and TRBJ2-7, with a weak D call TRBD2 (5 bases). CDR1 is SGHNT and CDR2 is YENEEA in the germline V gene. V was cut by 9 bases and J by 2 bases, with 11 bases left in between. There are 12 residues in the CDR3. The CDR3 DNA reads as TGTGCCAGTCGGGGTGGTCCCTACGAGCAGTACTTC. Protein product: CASRGGPYEQYF. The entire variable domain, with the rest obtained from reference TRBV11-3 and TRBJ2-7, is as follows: EAGVVQSPRYKIIEKKQPVAFWCNPISGHNTLYWYLQNLGQGPELLIRYENEEAVDDSQLPKDRFSAERLKGVDSTLKIQPAELGDSAVYLCASRGGPYEQYFGPGTRLTVT.

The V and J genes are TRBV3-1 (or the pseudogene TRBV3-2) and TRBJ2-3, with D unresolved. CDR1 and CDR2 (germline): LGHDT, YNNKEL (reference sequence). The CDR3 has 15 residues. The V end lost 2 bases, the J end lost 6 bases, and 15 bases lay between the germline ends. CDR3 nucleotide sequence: TGTGCCAGCAGCCAAACGACTGGGCGTGGGGATACGCAGTATTTT. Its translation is CASSQTTGRGDTQYF.

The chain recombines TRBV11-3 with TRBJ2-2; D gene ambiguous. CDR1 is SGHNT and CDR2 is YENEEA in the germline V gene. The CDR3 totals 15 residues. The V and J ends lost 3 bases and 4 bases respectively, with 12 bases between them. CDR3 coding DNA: TGTGCCAGCAGCTTTGGTTCCAGCAGCACCGGGGAGCTGTTTTTT. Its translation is CASSFGSSSTGELFF.

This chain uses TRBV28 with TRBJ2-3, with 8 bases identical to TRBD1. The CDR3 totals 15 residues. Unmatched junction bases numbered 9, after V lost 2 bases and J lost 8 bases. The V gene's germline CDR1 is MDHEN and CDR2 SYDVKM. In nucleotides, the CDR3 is TGTGCCAGCAGTTTAACGGACAGGGTTGAGACTACGCAGTATTTT. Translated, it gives CASSLTDRVETTQYF.

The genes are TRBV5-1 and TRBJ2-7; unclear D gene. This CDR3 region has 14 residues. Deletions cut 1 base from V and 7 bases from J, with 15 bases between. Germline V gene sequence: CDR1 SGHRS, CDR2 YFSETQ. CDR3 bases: TGCGCCAGCAGCTTGTTCGATTGGGGTGGTGAGCAGTACTTC. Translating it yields CASSLFDWGGEQYF.

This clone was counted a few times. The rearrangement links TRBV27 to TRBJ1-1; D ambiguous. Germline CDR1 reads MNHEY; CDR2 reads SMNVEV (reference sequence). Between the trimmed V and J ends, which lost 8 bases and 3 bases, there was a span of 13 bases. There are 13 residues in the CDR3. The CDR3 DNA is TGTGCCAGCGGGAACAGAATGCACACTGAAGCTTTCTTT. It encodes CASGNRMHTEAFF.

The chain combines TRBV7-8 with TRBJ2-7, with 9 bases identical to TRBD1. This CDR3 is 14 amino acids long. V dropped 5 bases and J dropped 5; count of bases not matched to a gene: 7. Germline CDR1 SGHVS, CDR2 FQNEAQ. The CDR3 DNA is TGTGCCAGCAGCGTAGGACAGGGGTTCGACGAGCAGTACTTC. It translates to CASSVGQGFDEQYF.

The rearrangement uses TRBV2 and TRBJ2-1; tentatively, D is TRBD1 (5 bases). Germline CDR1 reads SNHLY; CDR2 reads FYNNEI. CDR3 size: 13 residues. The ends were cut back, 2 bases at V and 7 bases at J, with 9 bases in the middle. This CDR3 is CASSELTENEQFF. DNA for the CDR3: TGTGCCAGCAGTGAATTGACAGAAAATGAGCAGTTCTTC.

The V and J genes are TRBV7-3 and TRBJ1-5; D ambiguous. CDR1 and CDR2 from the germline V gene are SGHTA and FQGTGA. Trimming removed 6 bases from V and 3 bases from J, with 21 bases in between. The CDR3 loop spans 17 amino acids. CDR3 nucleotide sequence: TGTGCCAGCAGTGACACCCAGCTGGGTCCGGTCAATCAGCCCCAGCATTTT. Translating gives CASSDTQLGPVNQPQHF.

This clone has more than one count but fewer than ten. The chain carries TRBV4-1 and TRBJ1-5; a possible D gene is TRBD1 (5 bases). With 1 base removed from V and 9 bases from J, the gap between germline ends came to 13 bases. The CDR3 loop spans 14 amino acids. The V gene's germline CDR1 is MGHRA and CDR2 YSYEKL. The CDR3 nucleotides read TGCGCCAGCAGCCAAGGAGGGGACCTCGGGCCCCAGCATTTT. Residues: CASSQGGDLGPQHF.

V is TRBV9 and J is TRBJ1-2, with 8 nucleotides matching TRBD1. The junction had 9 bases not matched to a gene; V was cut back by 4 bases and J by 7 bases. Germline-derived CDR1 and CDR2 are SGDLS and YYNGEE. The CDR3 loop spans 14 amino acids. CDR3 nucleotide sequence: TGTGCCAGCAGCCCCCGACAGGGGCGAAGTGGCTACACCTTC. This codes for CASSPRQGRSGYTF.

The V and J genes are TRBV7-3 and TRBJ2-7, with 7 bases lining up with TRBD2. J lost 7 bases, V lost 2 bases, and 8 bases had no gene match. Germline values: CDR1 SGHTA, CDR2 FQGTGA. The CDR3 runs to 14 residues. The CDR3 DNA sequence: TGTGCCAGCAGCTTATTTGCGGGAGAGGGAGAGCAGTACTTC. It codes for CASSLFAGEGEQYF.

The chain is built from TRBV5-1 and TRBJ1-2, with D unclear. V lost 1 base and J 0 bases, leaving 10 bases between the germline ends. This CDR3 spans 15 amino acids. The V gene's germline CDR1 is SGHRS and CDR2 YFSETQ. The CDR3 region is CASSLSVEANYGYTF. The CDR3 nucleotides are TGCGCCAGCAGCTTGTCCGTCGAGGCTAACTATGGCTACACCTTC.

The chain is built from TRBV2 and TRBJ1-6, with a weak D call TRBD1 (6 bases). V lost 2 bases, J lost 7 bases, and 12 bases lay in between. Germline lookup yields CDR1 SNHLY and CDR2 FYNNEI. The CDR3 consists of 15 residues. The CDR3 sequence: CASSESRGHNSPLHF. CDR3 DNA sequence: TGTGCCAGCAGTGAATCCAGGGGTCACAATTCACCCCTCCACTTT.

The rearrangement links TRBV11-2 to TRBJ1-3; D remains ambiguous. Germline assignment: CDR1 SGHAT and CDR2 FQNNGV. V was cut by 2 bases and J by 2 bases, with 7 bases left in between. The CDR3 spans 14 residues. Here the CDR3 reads CASSLNYPGNTIYF. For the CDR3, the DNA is TGTGCCAGCAGCTTAAACTATCCTGGAAACACCATATATTTT.

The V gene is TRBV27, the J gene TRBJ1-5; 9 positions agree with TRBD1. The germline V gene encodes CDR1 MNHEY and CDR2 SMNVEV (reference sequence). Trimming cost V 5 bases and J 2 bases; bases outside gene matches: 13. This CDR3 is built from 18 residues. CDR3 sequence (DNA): TGTGCCAGCAGTAAGAGACCTGGACAGGGGCGAGGCAATCAGCCCCAGCATTTT. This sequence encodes CASSKRPGQGRGNQPQHF.

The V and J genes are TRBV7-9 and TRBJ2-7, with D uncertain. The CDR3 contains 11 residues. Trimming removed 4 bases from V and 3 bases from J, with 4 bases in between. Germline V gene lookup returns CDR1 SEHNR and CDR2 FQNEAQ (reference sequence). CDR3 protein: CASSSDYEQYF. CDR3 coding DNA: TGTGCCAGCAGCTCAGACTACGAGCAGTACTTC. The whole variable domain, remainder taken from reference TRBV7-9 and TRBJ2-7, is DTGVSQNPRHKITKRGQNVTFRCDPISEHNRLYWYRQTLGQGPEFLTYFQNEAQLEKSRLLSDRFSAERPKGSFSTLEIQRTEQGDSAMYLCASSSDYEQYFGPGTRLTVT.

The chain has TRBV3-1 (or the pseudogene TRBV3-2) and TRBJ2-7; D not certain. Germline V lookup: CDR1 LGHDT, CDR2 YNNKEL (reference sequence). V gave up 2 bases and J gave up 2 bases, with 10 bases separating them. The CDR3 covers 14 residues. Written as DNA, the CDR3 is TGTGCCAGCAGCCAAAGCCACTTCACCTACGAGCAGTACTTC. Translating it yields CASSQSHFTYEQYF.

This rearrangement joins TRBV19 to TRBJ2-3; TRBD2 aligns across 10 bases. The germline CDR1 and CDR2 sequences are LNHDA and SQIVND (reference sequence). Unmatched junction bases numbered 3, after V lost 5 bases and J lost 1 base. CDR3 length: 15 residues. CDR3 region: CASSLSGGGTDTQYF. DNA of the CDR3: TGTGCCAGTAGTCTCAGCGGGGGGGGCACAGATACGCAGTATTTT.